Sequencing of this TCR beta chain was carried out in a study of follicular helper T cells after annual influenza vaccination. Germline V CDR1 and CDR2: SGDLS, YYNGEE. The CDR3 consists of 14 residues. Trimming shortened V by 0 bases and J by 0 bases, and 4 bases separated the two germline ends. Regarding this clone: The sample contains more than one DNA sequence encoding this CDR3.

Only in-frame clones appear in the TCRdb table, and some are missing; sequencing was by immunoSEQ multiplex PCR. The sample holds 6,500 to 10,000 clones; roughly four fifths are singletons and the top ten take 0.9% to 1.2%. Documented time point: 2014-2015 season, pre-vaccination. The receptor comes from an adult who received the influenza vaccine. The rearrangement joins TRBV9 to TRBJ2-1; D remains unclear. The sequenced sample was CXCR5+ CD38- circulating T follicular helper cells from blood, obtained on the day of influenza vaccination. The subset: circulating Tfh, non-naive CD4+CXCR5+PD-1+ (ICOS+CD38+ or ICOS-CD38-). For the CDR3, the DNA is TGTGCCAGCAGCGTAGCTAGCTCCTACAATGAGCAGTTCTTC. Amino acids: CASSVASSYNEQFF.